What follows are 3 T cell receptor beta chains derived from one specimen sequenced in a study of CD8 T cells in ankylosing spondylitis. TCRdb itself ran the 5' RACE reads through MiXCR, one entry per CDR3 protein. The sample has fewer than 250,000 distinct CDR3 sequences; around 17% are singletons. Their recognized antigens are unknown. Study findings and constraints: Blood of patients with ankylosing spondylitis appeared to be characterized by a TCR beta motif of roughly eight highly homologous variants.

Material for sequencing was blood, either unsorted or a sorted T cell fraction (not recorded which). All receptors derive from a male donor with ankylosing spondylitis.

This clonotype has only a few counts. The rearrangement uses TRBV29-1 and TRBJ2-3; D is ambiguous. There are 12 residues in the CDR3. Germline V gives CDR1 SQVTM, CDR2 ANQGSEA. V gave up 8 bases and J gave up 2 bases, with 11 bases separating them. CDR3: CSNTAITDTQYF. The CDR3 DNA follows: TGCAGCAATACAGCGATCACAGATACGCAGTATTTT.

This clonotype has ten or more counts. CDR3 sequence (DNA): TGCGCCAGCAGCCAAGACCCCAGCGGGATAAATGAGCAGTTCTTC. This gives the protein CASSQDPSGINEQFF. The chain recombines TRBV4-3 with TRBJ2-1; TRBD2 agrees at 7 bases. This CDR3 region has 15 residues. The germline CDR1 and CDR2 sequences are LGHNA and YSLEER. The V and J ends lost 0 bases and 7 bases, in that order; junction bases with no gene match: 6.

This clonotype was recorded a few times. J is TRBJ1-2 and V is TRBV28; D unclear. V gave up 8 bases and J gave up 0 bases, with 10 bases separating them. Germline V CDR1 and CDR2: MDHEN, SYDVKM. The CDR3 length is 13 residues. The CDR3 here is CASVGSSNYGYTF. CDR3 in DNA: TGTGCCAGCGTGGGGTCCTCTAACTATGGCTACACCTTC.